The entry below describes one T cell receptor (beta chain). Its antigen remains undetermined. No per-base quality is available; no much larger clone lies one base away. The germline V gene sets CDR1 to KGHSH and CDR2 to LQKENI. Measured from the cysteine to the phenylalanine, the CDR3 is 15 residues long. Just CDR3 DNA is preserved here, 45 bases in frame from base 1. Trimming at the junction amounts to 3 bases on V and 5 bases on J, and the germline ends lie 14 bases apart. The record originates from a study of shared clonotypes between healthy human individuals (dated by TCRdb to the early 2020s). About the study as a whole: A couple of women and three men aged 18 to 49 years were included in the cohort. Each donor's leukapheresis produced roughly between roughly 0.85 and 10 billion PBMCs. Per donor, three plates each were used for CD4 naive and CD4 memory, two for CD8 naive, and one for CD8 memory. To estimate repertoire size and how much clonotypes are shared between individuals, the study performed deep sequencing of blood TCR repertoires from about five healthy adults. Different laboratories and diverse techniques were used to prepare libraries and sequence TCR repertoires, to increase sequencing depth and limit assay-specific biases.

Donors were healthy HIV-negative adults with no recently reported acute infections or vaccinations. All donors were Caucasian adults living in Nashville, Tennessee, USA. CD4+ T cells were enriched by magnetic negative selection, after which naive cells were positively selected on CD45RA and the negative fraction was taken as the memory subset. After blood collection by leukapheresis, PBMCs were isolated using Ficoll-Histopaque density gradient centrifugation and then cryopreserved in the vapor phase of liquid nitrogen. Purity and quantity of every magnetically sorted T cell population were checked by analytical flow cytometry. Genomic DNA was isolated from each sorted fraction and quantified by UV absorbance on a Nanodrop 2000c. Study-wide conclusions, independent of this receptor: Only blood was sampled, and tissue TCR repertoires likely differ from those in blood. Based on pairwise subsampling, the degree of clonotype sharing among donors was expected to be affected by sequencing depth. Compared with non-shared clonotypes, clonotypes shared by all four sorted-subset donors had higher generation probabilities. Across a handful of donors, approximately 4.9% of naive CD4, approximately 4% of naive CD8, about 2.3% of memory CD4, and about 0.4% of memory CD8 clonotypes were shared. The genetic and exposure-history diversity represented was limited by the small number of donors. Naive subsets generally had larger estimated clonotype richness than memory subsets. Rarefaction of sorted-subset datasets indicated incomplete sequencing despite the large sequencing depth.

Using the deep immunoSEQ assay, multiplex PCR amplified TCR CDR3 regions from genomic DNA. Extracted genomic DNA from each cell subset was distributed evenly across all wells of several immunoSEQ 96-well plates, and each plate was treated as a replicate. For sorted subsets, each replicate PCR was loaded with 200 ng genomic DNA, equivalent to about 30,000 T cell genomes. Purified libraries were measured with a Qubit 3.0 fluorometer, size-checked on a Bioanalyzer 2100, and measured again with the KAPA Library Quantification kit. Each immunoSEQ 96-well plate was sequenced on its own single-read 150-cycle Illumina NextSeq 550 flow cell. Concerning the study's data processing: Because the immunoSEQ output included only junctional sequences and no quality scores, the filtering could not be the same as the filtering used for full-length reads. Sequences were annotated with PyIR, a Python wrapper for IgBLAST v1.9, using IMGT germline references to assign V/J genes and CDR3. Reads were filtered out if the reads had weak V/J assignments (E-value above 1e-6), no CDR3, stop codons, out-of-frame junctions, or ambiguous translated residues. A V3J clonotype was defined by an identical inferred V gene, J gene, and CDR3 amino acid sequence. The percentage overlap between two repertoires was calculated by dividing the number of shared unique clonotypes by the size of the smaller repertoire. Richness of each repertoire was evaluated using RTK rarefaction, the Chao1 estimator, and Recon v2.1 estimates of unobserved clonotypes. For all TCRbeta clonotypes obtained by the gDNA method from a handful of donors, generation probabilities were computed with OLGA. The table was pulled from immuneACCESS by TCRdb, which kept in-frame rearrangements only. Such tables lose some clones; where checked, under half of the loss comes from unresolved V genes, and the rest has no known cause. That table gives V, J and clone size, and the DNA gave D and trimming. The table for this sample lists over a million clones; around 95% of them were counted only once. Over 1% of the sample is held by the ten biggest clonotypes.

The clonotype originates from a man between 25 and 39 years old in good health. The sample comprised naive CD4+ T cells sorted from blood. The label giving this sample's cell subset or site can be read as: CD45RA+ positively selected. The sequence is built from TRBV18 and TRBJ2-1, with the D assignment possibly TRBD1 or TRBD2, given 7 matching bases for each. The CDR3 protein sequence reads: CASSPAGGVDNEQFF. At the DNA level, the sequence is TGTGCCAGCTCACCGGCAGGGGGGGTGGACAATGAGCAGTTCTTC.